The next 31 T cell receptor beta chains were all read from a single sample in a study of PD-1 blockade in classical Hodgkin lymphoma (dated by TCRdb to the early 2020s). Receptor amplification or capture employed the immunoSEQ multiplex PCR assay. TCRdb stores this immuneACCESS table with in-frame sequences only. Part of the clones is absent; in the studies checked, under half of the shortfall reflects unresolved V genes, and no reason is known for the rest. Here the sample has around 50,000 clones; about 80% occur a single time. Of the sample, approximately 12% is held by the ten largest clones. The time point label, as the study defines it: cycle 4 day 1 (C4D1), after around six weeks of nivolumab. All trial patients had relapsed after autologous stem cell transplantation, with cohorts A, B and C differing in prior brentuximab vedotin exposure. Sequenced here: peripheral blood mononuclear cells (PBMCs), sampled before the fourth cycle of nivolumab. These receptor sequences come from a human donor with classical Hodgkin lymphoma.

This chain links TRBV9 with TRBJ2-1; D remains ambiguous. CDR1 SGDLS and CDR2 YYNGEE come from the germline V gene. The CDR3 sequence is 12 residues long. V shed 0 bases and J shed 5 bases, with 3 bases lying between them. The CDR3 protein is CASSVGNNEQFF. CDR3 nucleotides: TGTGCCAGCAGCGTAGGAAACAATGAGCAGTTCTTC.

This chain joins TRBV29-1 and TRBJ2-7; D is undetermined. The length of the CDR3 is 14 residues. Germline V gene data show CDR1 as SQVTM and CDR2 as ANQGSEA. The V and J ends lost 7 bases and 3 bases respectively, with 19 bases between them. CDR3 sequence: CSARRRQAYYEQYF. The CDR3 DNA is TGCAGCGCCAGAAGGCGGCAGGCGTACTACGAGCAGTACTTC.

The genes are TRBV29-1 and TRBJ2-5, with D unclear. Trimming removed 6 bases from V and 0 bases from J, with 11 bases in between. The length of the CDR3 is 13 residues. Per germline, CDR1 SQVTM and CDR2 ANQGSEA. CDR3 sequence (DNA): TGCAGCGTAGACCCCGGACACCAAGAGACCCAGTACTTC. It specifies CSVDPGHQETQYF.

The J gene is TRBJ1-1, the V gene TRBV2, with 10 nucleotides matching TRBD1. Trimming removed 7 bases from V and 6 bases from J; junction bases left unmatched: 17. The CDR3 is 17 residues long. Germline assignment: CDR1 SNHLY and CDR2 FYNNEI. The CDR3, as DNA: TGTGCCAGCAAGTTTCGCTTAACCGGGACAGGGGCCCCTGAAGCTTTCTTT. Translated: CASKFRLTGTGAPEAFF. Drawing the rest from reference TRBV2 and TRBJ1-1, the complete variable domain is EPEVTQTPSHQVTQMGQEVILRCVPISNHLYFYWYRQILGQKVEFLVSFYNNEISEKSEIFDDQFSVERPDGSNFTLKIRSTKLEDSAMYFCASKFRLTGTGAPEAFFGQGTRLTVV.

The chain links TRBV9 to TRBJ2-1; a weak D match, TRBD1 (5 bases). This CDR3 has 19 residues. V was trimmed by 2 bases and J by 3 bases, leaving 24 bases between them. The germline V gene has CDR1 SGDLS and CDR2 YYNGEE. For the CDR3, the DNA is TGTGCCAGCAGCGTGGGGCGGCGAGGTTCGGCGGTGGGCTACAATGAGCAGTTCTTC. Translation gives CASSVGRRGSAVGYNEQFF.

In DNA, the CDR3 is TGTGCCAGCAGTTTCACACAGGGTCGGCCCCTCTACGAGCAGTACTTC. This translates into CASSFTQGRPLYEQYF. The chain has TRBV28 and TRBJ2-7; maybe TRBD1 (6 bases). The CDR3 is 16 residues long. Germline V gene sequence: CDR1 MDHEN, CDR2 SYDVKM. V lost 3 bases and J lost 3, with 18 bases in between.

This chain links TRBV28 with TRBJ2-7; D possibly corresponds to TRBD1 (5 bases). The CDR3 has 14 amino acids. Between the trimmed V and J ends, which lost 4 bases and 3 bases, there was a span of 13 bases. Germline V gene sequence: CDR1 MDHEN, CDR2 SYDVKM. The CDR3 DNA follows: TGTGCCAGCAGTTCCCCGGACATATTCTACGAGCAGTACTTC. Its protein is CASSSPDIFYEQYF.

The V gene is TRBV4-2, the J gene TRBJ2-2, with D perhaps TRBD1 (5 bases). This CDR3 is built from 17 residues. The germline CDR1 and CDR2 sequences are LGHNA and YNFKEQ. V was pared by 0 bases and J by 2 bases, with 13 bases between. DNA of the CDR3: TGTGCCAGCAGCCAAGATTTGGCCAGGGAAAACACCGGGGAGCTGTTTTTT. Translated, it gives CASSQDLARENTGELFF.

V and J are TRBV11-3 and TRBJ1-2; unclear D gene. Germline CDR1 is SGHNT and CDR2 is YENEEA. Deletions cut 6 bases from V and 0 bases from J, with 14 bases between. The CDR3 has 15 residues. CDR3 DNA: TGTGCCAGCAGTCAGGAGGGTTTGCCTAACTATGGCTACACCTTC. Its translation: CASSQEGLPNYGYTF.

V gene TRBV29-1 combines with J gene TRBJ2-3, with a possible D match to TRBD2 (5 bases). Trimming took 4 bases from V and 2 from J, leaving 13 bases between them. The germline V gene has CDR1 SQVTM and CDR2 ANQGSEA. The length of the CDR3 is 14 residues. The CDR3 DNA follows: TGCAGCGTTGGTCGTAGCGCGTTCACAGATACGCAGTATTTT. As protein: CSVGRSAFTDTQYF.

The chain joins TRBV14 to TRBJ2-7; the match to TRBD2 covers 11 bases. This CDR3 contains 15 residues. Germline-derived CDR1 and CDR2 are SGHDN and FVKESK. V lost 5 bases and J lost 4; bases outside the gene matches: 7. The CDR3 loop is CASSYLAGGRYEQYF. In DNA form, the CDR3 reads TGTGCCAGCAGCTACCTAGCGGGAGGTCGGTACGAGCAGTACTTC.

This sequence joins TRBV6-1 and TRBJ1-5, with 7 positions matching TRBD1. Germline V gene lookup returns CDR1 MNHNS and CDR2 SASEGT. This CDR3 contains 15 residues. The junction had 9 bases not matched to a gene; V was cut back by 6 bases and J by 4 bases. Here the CDR3 reads CASRATGIKNQPQHF. For the CDR3, the DNA is TGTGCCAGCAGGGCGACAGGGATTAAGAATCAGCCCCAGCATTTT.

This clone was seen a single time. V gene TRBV7-9 combines with J gene TRBJ2-5; D remains ambiguous. Trimming left V 5 bases short and J 1 base short, with 14 bases between. CDR1 SEHNR and CDR2 FQNEAQ come from the germline V gene (reference sequence). There are 15 residues in the CDR3. CDR3 in amino acids: CASSPTVGFQETQYF. The CDR3 coding sequence is TGTGCCAGCAGCCCCACCGTAGGATTCCAAGAGACCCAGTACTTC.

This sequence joins TRBV5-4 and TRBJ1-1; D may be TRBD1 (6 bases). CDR1 is SGHNT, CDR2 YYREEE, per germline (reference sequence). The CDR3 spans 13 residues. The V end lost 4 bases, the J end lost 1 base, and 8 bases lay between the germline ends. CDR3 amino acids: CASSAQGNTEAFF. The CDR3 DNA reads as TGTGCCAGCAGCGCACAGGGGAACACTGAAGCTTTCTTT.

This chain links TRBV6-1 with TRBJ1-5; D perhaps matches TRBD1 (5 bases). V was cut by 5 bases and J by 3 bases, with 14 bases left in between. The CDR3 is 15 residues long. Per germline, CDR1 MNHNS and CDR2 SASEGT. This CDR3 is CASSRSDSYNQPQHF. In DNA form, the CDR3 reads TGTGCCAGCAGTAGGTCCGACAGTTACAATCAGCCCCAGCATTTT.

CDR3 sequence reads: CASSTPGLAGVYTQYF. The CDR3, as DNA: TGTGCCAGTAGTACCCCCGGACTAGCGGGAGTTTATACGCAGTATTTT. The chain uses TRBV19 and TRBJ2-3; 13 positions match TRBD2. The CDR3 totals 16 residues. V trimming: 4 bases; J trimming: 7 bases; junction bases outside the gene matches: 8. Germline V gene sequence: CDR1 LNHDA, CDR2 SQIVND (reference sequence).

This sequence joins TRBV27 and TRBJ2-1, with D possibly being TRBD2 (5 bases). This CDR3 region has 15 residues. CDR1 MNHEY and CDR2 SMNVEV come from the germline V gene (reference sequence). V was trimmed by 0 bases and J by 3 bases, leaving 9 bases between them. This CDR3 reads CASSLSSGGYNEQFF. The DNA for the CDR3 is TGTGCCAGCAGTTTATCCAGCGGAGGCTACAATGAGCAGTTCTTC.

The chain is built from TRBV2 and TRBJ2-7; perhaps TRBD2 as D (5 bases). Germline values: CDR1 SNHLY, CDR2 FYNNEI. This CDR3 spans 14 amino acids. The V end lost 3 bases, the J end lost 4 bases, and 13 bases lay between the germline ends. The CDR3: CASSEGRLYYEQYF. CDR3 sequence (DNA): TGTGCCAGCAGTGAGGGGAGACTTTATTACGAGCAGTACTTC. Drawing the rest from reference TRBV2 and TRBJ2-7, the complete variable domain is EPEVTQTPSHQVTQMGQEVILRCVPISNHLYFYWYRQILGQKVEFLVSFYNNEISEKSEIFDDQFSVERPDGSNFTLKIRSTKLEDSAMYFCASSEGRLYYEQYFGPGTRLTVT.

The chain combines TRBV11-3 with TRBJ2-6; no clear D gene. CDR3 length: 16 residues. Deletions cut 1 base from V and 0 bases from J, with 7 bases between. The V gene's germline CDR1 is SGHNT and CDR2 YENEEA. CDR3 sequence (DNA): TGTGCCAGCAGCTTAGGACACGGCTCTGGGGCCAACGTCCTGACTTTC. Translating gives CASSLGHGSGANVLTF.

This clone was observed a single time. The chain employs TRBV7-2 and TRBJ1-5, with a tentative D call TRBD1 (5 bases). Germline-derived CDR1 and CDR2 are SGHTA and FQGNSA. Trimming removed 1 base at V and 0 bases at J, with 7 bases between. This CDR3 is 15 amino acids long. The CDR3 nucleotides read TGTGCCAGCAGCTTAGTCGGACATAGCAATCAGCCCCAGCATTTT. Its protein product is CASSLVGHSNQPQHF.

This chain uses TRBV4-3 with TRBJ1-1; D call uncertain. CDR3 length equals 16 residues. CDR1 LGHNA and CDR2 YSLEER come from the germline V gene. The V gene lost 5 bases and the J gene lost 1 base, with 17 bases spanning the gap. Here the CDR3 reads CASSFNSNRGNTEAFF. Written as DNA, the CDR3 is TGCGCCAGCAGCTTTAATTCAAACCGGGGGAACACTGAAGCTTTCTTT.

This chain joins TRBV6-1 and TRBJ2-7; 12 positions agree with TRBD2. The CDR3 length is 15 residues. V shed 5 bases, J shed 2 bases, and the junction held 4 bases outside the gene matches. Germline-derived CDR1 and CDR2 are MNHNS and SASEGT. The CDR3 nucleotides are TGTGCCAGCAGTCTAGGACTAGCGGGAACCTACGAGCAGTACTTC. It specifies CASSLGLAGTYEQYF.

This rearrangement joins TRBV18 to TRBJ2-5; 8 positions agree with TRBD1. CDR3 length: 15 residues. Per the germline V gene, CDR1 is KGHSH and CDR2 is LQKENI. V gave up 3 bases and J gave up 2 bases; unmatched junction bases: 5. The DNA of the CDR3 is TGTGCCAGCTCACCCCGGGGACAGGCGCAAGAGACCCAGTACTTC. This sequence encodes CASSPRGQAQETQYF.

The rearrangement joins TRBV5-4 to TRBJ2-1, with 9 bases identical to TRBD2. Germline assignment: CDR1 SGHNT and CDR2 YYREEE (reference sequence). The CDR3 consists of 15 residues. Trimming removed 5 bases from V and 9 bases from J; junction bases left unmatched: 12. The CDR3 sequence: CASSLAGEGRGEQFF. In DNA form, the CDR3 reads TGTGCCAGCAGTTTAGCGGGAGAGGGGCGCGGTGAGCAGTTCTTC.

Here the CDR3 reads CASRPGETQYF. The DNA for the CDR3 is TGTGCCAGCAGACCGGGAGAGACCCAGTACTTC. The rearrangement uses TRBV7-9 and TRBJ2-5; D is unresolved. Germline values: CDR1 SEHNR, CDR2 FQNEAQ (reference sequence). The CDR3 runs to 11 residues. The germline V and J ends were trimmed by 6 bases and 4 bases, with 6 bases remaining between them.

The rearrangement joins TRBV5-6 to TRBJ2-5; D is undetermined. Germline-derived CDR1 and CDR2 are SGHDT and YYEEEE. Between the trimmed V and J ends, which lost 1 base and 1 base, there was a span of 8 bases. The CDR3 runs 14 residues. As DNA, the CDR3 is TGTGCCAGCAGCTTGAAGGCAGCCCAAGAGACCCAGTACTTC. It is translated as CASSLKAAQETQYF.

The CDR3 spells CASSLGLAGGAETQYF. In DNA form, the CDR3 reads TGTGCCAGCAGCTTGGGACTAGCGGGAGGAGCAGAGACCCAGTACTTC. The chain uses TRBV11-3 and TRBJ2-5; 15 positions match TRBD2. The CDR3 sequence is 16 residues long. The junction had 3 bases not matched to a gene; V was cut back by 3 bases and J by 4 bases. CDR1 is SGHNT, CDR2 YENEEA, per germline.

V gene TRBV5-1 combines with J gene TRBJ2-1, with TRBD2 matching over 12 bases. Germline loops: CDR1 SGHRS, CDR2 YFSETQ. This CDR3 comprises 17 residues. V lost 2 bases and J lost 1; bases outside the gene matches: 4. This CDR3 is CASSLRLAGVSYNEQFF. The CDR3 nucleotides read TGCGCCAGCAGCTTAAGACTAGCGGGAGTTTCCTACAATGAGCAGTTCTTC.

This chain connects TRBV6-1 to TRBJ1-4; TRBD1 agrees at 7 bases. Germline CDR1 is MNHNS and CDR2 is SASEGT. V was clipped by 4 bases and J by 7 bases; unmatched bases: 12. The length of the CDR3 is 16 residues. CDR3 region: CASSVRQGARTEKLFF. In nucleotides, the CDR3 is TGTGCCAGCAGTGTGCGACAGGGCGCACGGACTGAAAAACTGTTTTTT.

This chain links TRBV7-2 with TRBJ2-1; no definite D call. The CDR3 totals 17 residues. Germline CDR1 reads SGHTA; CDR2 reads FQGNSA. The V gene lost 3 bases and the J gene lost 9 bases, with 24 bases spanning the gap. CDR3 sequence reads: CASSLLDFTPPYGEQFF. In nucleotides, the CDR3 is TGTGCCAGCAGCTTGCTCGACTTCACTCCACCCTACGGTGAGCAGTTCTTC.

V usage is TRBV19 and J usage is TRBJ2-1; 8 bases are shared with TRBD2. Germline CDR1 is LNHDA and CDR2 is SQIVND (reference sequence). J lost 0 bases, V lost 3 bases, and 4 bases had no gene match. The CDR3 runs 16 residues. This chain's CDR3 is CASSMLSGTSYNEQFF. DNA for the CDR3: TGTGCCAGTAGTATGCTTAGCGGGACCTCCTACAATGAGCAGTTCTTC.